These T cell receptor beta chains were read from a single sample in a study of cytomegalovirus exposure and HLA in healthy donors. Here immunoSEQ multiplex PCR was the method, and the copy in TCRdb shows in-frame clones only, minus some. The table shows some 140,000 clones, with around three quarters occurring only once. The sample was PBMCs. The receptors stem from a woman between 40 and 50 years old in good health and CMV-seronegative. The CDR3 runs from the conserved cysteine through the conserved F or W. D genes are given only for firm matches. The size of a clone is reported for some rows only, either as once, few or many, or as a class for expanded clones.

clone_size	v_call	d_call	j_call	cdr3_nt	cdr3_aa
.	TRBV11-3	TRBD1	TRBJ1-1	TGTGCCAGCAGCTCACAGGGGAATCGGGGCACTGAAGCTTTCTTT	CASSSQGNRGTEAFF
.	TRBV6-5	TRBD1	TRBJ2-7	TGTGCCAGCAGTTACCTCCGGACAGGGGGAGGAGAGCAGTACTTC	CASSYLRTGGGEQYF
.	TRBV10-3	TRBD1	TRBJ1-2	TGTGCCATCAGTGAGGGGGCGGGACAGGGACGAGGCTACACCTTC	CAISEGAGQGRGYTF
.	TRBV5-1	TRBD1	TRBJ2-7	TGCGCCAGCAGCGGGACAGGGTTGGGTTCCTACGAGCAGTACTTC	CASSGTGLGSYEQYF
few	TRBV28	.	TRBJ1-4	TGTGCCAGCAGTTCAGGAGGGACGGGACGTAATGAAAAACTGTTTTTT	CASSSGGTGRNEKLFF
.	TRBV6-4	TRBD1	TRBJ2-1	TGTGCCAGCAGTGAGGGGACAGCTAACAATGAGCAGTTCTTC	CASSEGTANNEQFF
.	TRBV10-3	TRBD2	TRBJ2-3	TGTGCCATCAGCCTGACTAGCGGGGGGATGGATACGCAGTATTTT	CAISLTSGGMDTQYF
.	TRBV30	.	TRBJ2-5	TGTGCCTGGAGTGTAGAGGTAGAGACCCAGTACTTC	CAWSVEVETQYF
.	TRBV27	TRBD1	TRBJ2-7	TGCTCCGCGGCGGACAGGCCCTACGAGCAGTACTTC	CSAADRPYEQYF
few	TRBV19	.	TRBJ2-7	TGTGCCAGTAGTAGGGAGGGGGTGACACTCTCCTACGAGCAGTACTTC	CASSREGVTLSYEQYF
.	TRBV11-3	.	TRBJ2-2	TGTGCCAGCAGCTTAGGAGGAGTTACGAACACCGGGGAGCTGTTTTTT	CASSLGGVTNTGELFF
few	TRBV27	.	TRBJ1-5	TGTGCCAGCAGTTTTGGTGCAGGGCCCCAGCCCCAGCATTTT	CASSFGAGPQPQHF
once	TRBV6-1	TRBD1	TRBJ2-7	TGTGCCAGCAGTACGGGACAGGGTACCGAGCAGTACTTC	CASSTGQGTEQYF
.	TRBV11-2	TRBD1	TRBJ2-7	TGTGCCAGCACCTTGGACAGGGAACGGTACGAGCAGTACTTC	CASTLDRERYEQYF
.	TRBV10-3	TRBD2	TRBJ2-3	TGTGCCATCAGCCCCGGGACTAGCGGGAGGGACACAGATACGCAGTATTTT	CAISPGTSGRDTDTQYF
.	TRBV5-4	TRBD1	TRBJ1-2	TGTGCCAGCAGCTTGGCGGGGACAGCCAAACATGGCTACACCTTC	CASSLAGTAKHGYTF
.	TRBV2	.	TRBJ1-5	TGTGCCAGCAGTGGGACAGTAGTCAATCAGCCCCAGCATTTT	CASSGTVVNQPQHF
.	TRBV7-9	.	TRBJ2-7	TGTGCCAGCAGCTTACCCTTTGTGGGGCCTACCTACGAGCAGTACTTC	CASSLPFVGPTYEQYF
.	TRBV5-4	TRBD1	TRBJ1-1	TGTGCCAGCAGCTTGGATCAGGGGGCCGCCTTTGAAGCTTTCTTT	CASSLDQGAAFEAFF
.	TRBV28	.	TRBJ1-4	TGTGCCAGCAGTTTCGCCCGGGGAGATGAAAAACTGTTTTTT	CASSFARGDEKLFF
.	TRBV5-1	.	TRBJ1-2	TGCGCCAGCAGCTTGGCAGGGTATAGTGGCTACACCTTC	CASSLAGYSGYTF
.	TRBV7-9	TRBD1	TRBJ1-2	TGTGCCAGCAGGGCAGGGGGCTTAGCTAACTATGGCTACACCTTC	CASRAGGLANYGYTF
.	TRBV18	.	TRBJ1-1	TGTGCCAGCTCCAGTGACCCAAGCGCTGAAGCTTTCTTT	CASSSDPSAEAFF
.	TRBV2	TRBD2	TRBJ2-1	TGTGCCAGCTTGACTAGCGGGGGGCACAATGAGCAGTTCTTC	CASLTSGGHNEQFF
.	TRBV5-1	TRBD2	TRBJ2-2	TGCGCCAGCAGTCCCCGGGAGGGCGGGGAGCTGTTTTTT	CASSPREGGELFF
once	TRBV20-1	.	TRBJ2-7	TGCAGTGCTGCGTTCGACTACGAGCAGTACTTC	CSAAFDYEQYF
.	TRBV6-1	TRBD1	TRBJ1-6	TGTGCCAGCACCAGAACGACAGGGGCTGGCTCACCCCTCCACTTT	CASTRTTGAGSPLHF
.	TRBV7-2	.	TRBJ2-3	TGTGCCAGCATCCTGGGCCTTAGCACAGATACGCAGTATTTT	CASILGLSTDTQYF
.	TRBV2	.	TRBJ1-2	TGTGCCAGCAGTGAACTGGACGGGCGGGGTGGCTACACCTTC	CASSELDGRGGYTF
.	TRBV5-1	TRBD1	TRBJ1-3	TGCGCCAGCAGCCCCGGATTGACAGGGTGGTCTGGAAACACCATATATTTT	CASSPGLTGWSGNTIYF
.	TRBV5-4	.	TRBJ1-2	TGTGCCAGCAGCTTGGCCGGGTATAACTATGGCTACACCTTC	CASSLAGYNYGYTF
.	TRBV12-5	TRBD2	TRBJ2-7	TGTGCTAGTGGCCGTGGACTAGCGGGGGCCTACGAGCAGTACTTC	CASGRGLAGAYEQYF
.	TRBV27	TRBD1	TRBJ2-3	TGTGCCAGCAGTTTGGGGACAGGGCTGGGAGATACGCAGTATTTT	CASSLGTGLGDTQYF
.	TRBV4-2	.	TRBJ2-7	TGTGCCAGCAGCCAAGCTGGCTTCGGGACCTACGAGCAGTACTTC	CASSQAGFGTYEQYF
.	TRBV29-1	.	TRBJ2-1	TGCAGCCCCTGGGAGAATGAGCAGTTCTTC	CSPWENEQFF
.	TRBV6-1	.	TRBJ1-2	TGTGCCAGCACTCCAAGGGAAGGGGGCTATGGCTACACCTTC	CASTPREGGYGYTF
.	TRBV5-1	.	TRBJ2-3	TGCGCCAGCAGCTTGTCCTTCGGCACAGATACGCAGTATTTT	CASSLSFGTDTQYF
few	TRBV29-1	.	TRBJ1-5	TGCAGCGTTGTCCCTTGGGGGGGTGGTAATCAGCCCCAGCATTTT	CSVVPWGGGNQPQHF
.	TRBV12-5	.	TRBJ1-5	TGTGCTAGTGGTTTGGTGGGGTGGGGAGGTCAGCCCCAGCATTTT	CASGLVGWGGQPQHF
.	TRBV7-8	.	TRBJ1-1	TGTGCCAGCAGCTTAACGGGAGCTGAAGCTTTCTTT	CASSLTGAEAFF
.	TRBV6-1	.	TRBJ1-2	TGTGCCAGCAGTCCCAGAGGATTTAGGACACCGCCCTACTTC	CASSPRGFRTPPYF
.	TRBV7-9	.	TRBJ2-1	TGTGCCAGCAGCTTCAATGTCGCCACTCGCAATGAGCAGTTCTTC	CASSFNVATRNEQFF
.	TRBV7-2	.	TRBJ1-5	TGTGCCAGCAGCTCACGGACAAGTCAGCCCCAGCATTTT	CASSSRTSQPQHF
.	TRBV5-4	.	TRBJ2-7	TGTGCCAGCAGCTTGGAGGGGAACTACGAGCAGTACTTC	CASSLEGNYEQYF
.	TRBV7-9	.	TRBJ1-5	TGTGCCAGCAGCTTAGTTCAGGGGTACCAGCCCCAGCATTTT	CASSLVQGYQPQHF
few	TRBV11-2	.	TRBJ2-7	TGTGCCAGCAGCTTAGGCGTGACATCAGGGTACGAGCAGTACTTC	CASSLGVTSGYEQYF
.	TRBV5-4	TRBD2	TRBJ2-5	TGTGCCAGCAGCTTGACTAGCGGGAGTCAAGAGACCCAGTACTTC	CASSLTSGSQETQYF
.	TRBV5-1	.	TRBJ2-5	TGCGCCAGCAGCTTGGGGCACGGCAGGGAGACCCAGTACTTC	CASSLGHGRETQYF